The clone carrying this T cell receptor beta chain was picked up a small number of times. V shed 0 bases, J shed 6 bases, and the junction held 7 bases outside the gene matches. This CDR3 contains 15 residues. The germline V gene has CDR1 DFQATT and CDR2 SNEGSKA (reference sequence). This sample was taken from a study of T-cell reconstitution after alpha-beta-depleted transplantation in children. A TCRbeta library incorporating unique molecular identifiers was prepared. In TCRdb, the PCR reads were re-called with MiXCR into one record per CDR3 protein. This sample yields 500,000 or so distinct CDR3 sequences, of which less than 35% are seen a single time; approximately 2.3% belongs to the top ten.

Sequenced here: PBMCs from the stem cell graft donor, sampled from the stem cell graft. This rearrangement joins TRBV20-1 to TRBJ2-2, with 7 bases matching TRBD2. This sequence originates from a human donor who donated a stem cell graft to a child with aplastic anemia. The CDR3 here is CSARDPQTSPGELFF. The CDR3 DNA reads TGCAGTGCTAGAGATCCTCAGACTAGCCCCGGGGAGCTGTTTTTT.